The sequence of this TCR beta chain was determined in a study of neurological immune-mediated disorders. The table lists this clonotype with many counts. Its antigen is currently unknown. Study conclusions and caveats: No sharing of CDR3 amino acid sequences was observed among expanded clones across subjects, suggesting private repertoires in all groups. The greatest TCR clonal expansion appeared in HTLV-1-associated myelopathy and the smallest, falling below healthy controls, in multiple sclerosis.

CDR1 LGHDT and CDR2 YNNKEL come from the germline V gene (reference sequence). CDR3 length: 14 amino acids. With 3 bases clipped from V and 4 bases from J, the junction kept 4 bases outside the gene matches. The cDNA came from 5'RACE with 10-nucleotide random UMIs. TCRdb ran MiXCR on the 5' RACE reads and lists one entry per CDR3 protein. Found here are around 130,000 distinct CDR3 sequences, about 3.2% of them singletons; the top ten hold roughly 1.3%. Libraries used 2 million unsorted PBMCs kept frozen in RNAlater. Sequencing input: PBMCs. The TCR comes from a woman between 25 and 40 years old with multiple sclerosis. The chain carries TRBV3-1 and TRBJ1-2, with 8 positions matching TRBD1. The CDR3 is CASSHPDRAYGYTF. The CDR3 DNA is TGTGCCAGCAGCCACCCGGACAGGGCCTATGGCTACACCTTC.